These 27 T cell receptor beta chains share one sample of origin, sequenced in a study of shared clonotypes between healthy human individuals. Naivety among CD8 cells was defined by CD45RO negativity and positive CCR7 selection, thereby excluding terminally differentiated effector memory CD45RA+ cells. Sequencing was performed with immunoSEQ multiplex PCR; in TCRdb, only in-frame clones are kept and a portion is missing. The sample has around 610,000 clones, approximately 96% seen once. The source material was naive CD8+ T cells sorted from blood. These receptors were obtained from a young woman in good health.

The chain employs TRBV10-2 and TRBJ2-7; D is undetermined. This CDR3 is 11 amino acids long. V lost 6 bases, J lost 2 bases, and 5 bases lay in between. The germline gives CDR1 WSHSY, CDR2 SAAADI. This CDR3 is CASRYAYEQYF. As DNA, the CDR3 is TGCGCCAGCAGGTATGCCTACGAGCAGTACTTC.

This clone came up once. This CDR3 reads CASSQVGGWGEQFF. In DNA, the CDR3 is TGCGCCAGCAGCCAAGTTGGAGGGTGGGGTGAGCAGTTCTTC. The chain joins TRBV4-1 to TRBJ2-1, with a tentative D call TRBD2 (6 bases). Trimming pared 1 base from V and 9 bases from J, leaving 13 bases between. CDR3 length equals 14 residues. Per the germline V gene, CDR1 is MGHRA and CDR2 is YSYEKL.

This chain joins TRBV13 and TRBJ2-3; TRBD2 matches at 10 bases. Germline CDR1 reads PRHDT; CDR2 reads FYEKMQ (reference sequence). V lost 2 bases to trimming and J lost 11 bases; unmatched junction nucleotides: 7. The CDR3 is 14 residues long. The CDR3 DNA reads as TGTGCCAGCAGCTTACTAGCGGGAGAGTCAAAGCAGTATTTT. This translates into CASSLLAGESKQYF.

This chain links TRBV6-5 with TRBJ1-1, with a weak D call TRBD1 (5 bases). The V gene lost 2 bases and the J gene lost 8 bases, with 9 bases spanning the gap. Per germline, CDR1 MNHEY and CDR2 SVGAGI. The CDR3 extends over 12 amino acids. CDR3 DNA sequence: TGTGCCAGCAGTTACGGCCAGGGCGAAGCTTTCTTT. This gives the protein CASSYGQGEAFF.

J is TRBJ2-2 and V is TRBV28; 10 bases are a match to TRBD1. CDR1 and CDR2 (germline): MDHEN, SYDVKM. With V trimmed by 5 bases and J by 7 bases, 4 bases remained unmatched. The CDR3 is 14 amino acids. In nucleotides, the CDR3 is TGTGCCAGCAGTCTGACAGGGGGCGGCGGGGAGCTGTTTTTT. It codes for CASSLTGGGGELFF.

This chain links TRBV28 with TRBJ2-1, with TRBD2 matching 12 bases. V trimming: 6 bases; J trimming: 5 bases; junction bases outside the gene matches: 8. This CDR3 region has 16 residues. The germline V gene encodes CDR1 MDHEN and CDR2 SYDVKM. The chain's CDR3 is CASSSWTSGNHNEQFF. As DNA, the CDR3 is TGTGCCAGCAGCTCATGGACTAGCGGGAACCACAATGAGCAGTTCTTC.

This clone came up once. V and J are TRBV5-6 and TRBJ2-5, with D perhaps matching TRBD1 or TRBD2 (5 bases each). The CDR3 is made up of 14 amino acids. V dropped 5 bases and J dropped 4 bases, with 15 bases sitting between them. Germline lookup yields CDR1 SGHDT and CDR2 YYEEEE. CDR3 in DNA: TGTGCCAGCAGTCCCGCCGGGACCCCAGAGACCCAGTACTTC. Translating gives CASSPAGTPETQYF.

V and J are TRBV28 and TRBJ2-3; D possibly corresponds to TRBD2 (6 bases). Per germline, CDR1 MDHEN and CDR2 SYDVKM. The V end was cut by 3 bases, the J end by 1 base, with 11 bases between. The CDR3 length is 15 residues. CDR3 loop: CASSLEGLGTDTQYF. The CDR3 nucleotides are TGTGCCAGCAGTTTGGAGGGGCTGGGCACAGATACGCAGTATTTT. The whole variable domain, remainder taken from reference TRBV28 and TRBJ2-3, is DVKVTQSSRYLVKRTGEKVFLECVQDMDHENMFWYRQDPGLGLRLIYFSYDVKMKEKGDIPEGYSVSREKKERFSLILESASTNQTSMYLCASSLEGLGTDTQYFGPGTRLTVL.

The chain employs TRBV6-5 and TRBJ2-1; 8 nucleotides line up with TRBD2. Trimming removed 0 bases from V and 6 bases from J; junction bases left unmatched: 4. Per germline, CDR1 MNHEY and CDR2 SVGAGI. This CDR3 is 15 amino acids long. The CDR3 DNA sequence: TGTGCCAGCAGTTACTCGACCGGGAGGGGCAATGAGCAGTTCTTC. This sequence encodes CASSYSTGRGNEQFF.

Concerning this clone itself: Other DNA sequences in this sample translate to the same CDR3. This sequence joins TRBV6-6 and TRBJ1-4; D is perhaps TRBD1 (5 bases). Between the trimmed V and J ends, which lost 2 bases and 5 bases, there was a span of 9 bases. Per germline, CDR1 MNHNY and CDR2 SVGAGI (reference sequence). The CDR3 runs 14 residues. CDR3 nucleotides: TGTGCCAGCAGTTACGGGGCAGGGAATGAAAAACTGTTTTTT. Its protein is CASSYGAGNEKLFF.

This clone showed up just once. V usage is TRBV10-3 and J usage is TRBJ1-2; TRBD1 matches at 8 bases. Germline V gene data show CDR1 as ENHRY and CDR2 as SYGVKD. CDR3 size: 15 residues. J lost 7 bases, V lost 6 bases, and 13 bases had no gene match. The CDR3 DNA reads as TGTGCCATCAGAAATGGACAGGGTGAATTATCTGGCTACACCTTC. Its translation is CAIRNGQGELSGYTF.

As concerns this clone: Other DNA variants within this sample encode the same CDR3. The J gene is TRBJ2-1, the V gene TRBV27; 10 bases agree with TRBD2. The germline V gene encodes CDR1 MNHEY and CDR2 SMNVEV (reference sequence). The CDR3 is made up of 15 amino acids. The V gene end was trimmed by 6 bases and the J gene end by 2 bases; junction bases not matched to a gene: 4. This CDR3 reads CASSPTSGTYNEQFF. The DNA for the CDR3 is TGTGCCAGCAGCCCAACTAGCGGGACCTACAATGAGCAGTTCTTC.

This chain uses TRBV4-1 with TRBJ1-1; a weak D match, TRBD1 (6 bases). CDR3 length equals 15 residues. V was pared by 0 bases and J by 1 base, with 9 bases between. Germline values: CDR1 MGHRA, CDR2 YSYEKL. The CDR3 DNA sequence: TGCGCCAGCAGCCAAGAGACGACAGGGAACACTGAAGCTTTCTTT. This gives the protein CASSQETTGNTEAFF.

V and J are TRBV10-3 and TRBJ2-7; no clear D gene. Germline V lookup: CDR1 ENHRY, CDR2 SYGVKD. The CDR3 has 14 residues. The ends were cut back, 0 bases at V and 2 bases at J, with 8 bases in the middle. The CDR3 DNA follows: TGTGCCATCAGTGAGTCGACACTTACCTACGAGCAGTACTTC. Its translation: CAISESTLTYEQYF.

The J gene is TRBJ2-1, the V gene TRBV29-1; 9 positions match TRBD2. This CDR3 is 15 amino acids long. The V segment lost 3 bases and the J segment 7 bases; nucleotides outside the gene matches: 10. Germline V CDR1 and CDR2: SQVTM, ANQGSEA. In nucleotides, the CDR3 is TGCAGCGTTGATACGCTAGCGGGATCCGGGAATGAGCAGTTCTTC. Amino acid sequence: CSVDTLAGSGNEQFF.

This chain joins TRBV14 and TRBJ2-5; D remains unclear. The DNA end lines up better with TRBJ2-7; the J call may be wrong. The CDR3 totals 18 residues. The germline V gene has CDR1 SGHDN and CDR2 FVKESK. The CDR3 coding sequence is TGTGCCAGCAGCCAAGCTGGGTTCTCTCTCCACGGAAACTACGAGCAGTACTTC. Protein sequence: CASSQAGFSLHGNYEQYF.

The rearrangement links TRBV7-9 to TRBJ2-7, with TRBD1 matching 8 bases. The trim removed 4 bases at V and 6 bases at J, leaving 2 bases unmatched. The CDR3 spans 12 residues. Looked up from germline, CDR1 is SEHNR and CDR2 is FQNEAQ (reference sequence). DNA for the CDR3: TGTGCCAGCAGCTGGACAGGGCGCGAGCAGTACTTC. This codes for CASSWTGREQYF.

Concerning this clone itself: Other DNA sequences in the sample encode the same CDR3. The chain employs TRBV6-5 and TRBJ2-7; TRBD2 matches 7 bases. V dropped 2 bases and J dropped 2; count of bases not matched to a gene: 0. The CDR3 is made up of 13 amino acids. Germline V gene lookup returns CDR1 MNHEY and CDR2 SVGAGI. The CDR3 loop reads CASSYAGAYEQYF. The CDR3 region has the DNA TGTGCCAGCAGTTACGCGGGAGCCTACGAGCAGTACTTC.

The V and J genes are TRBV19 and TRBJ2-4; TRBD2 is a possible D gene (5 bases). Germline CDR1 and CDR2: LNHDA and SQIVND (reference sequence). This CDR3 is 13 amino acids long. The ends were cut back, 10 bases at V and 8 bases at J, with 18 bases in the middle. CDR3 sequence (DNA): TGTGCCACCTCGGCCCTACTAGGTCACATTCAGTACTTC. Translation gives CATSALLGHIQYF.

This clone is a singleton in its sample. The CDR3 DNA is TGTGCCATCAGGGGACTGTACACCTACGAGCAGTACTTC. Translating gives CAIRGLYTYEQYF. The chain uses TRBV10-3 and TRBJ2-7; possible D gene TRBD2, 6 bases. Germline CDR1 ENHRY, CDR2 SYGVKD. The CDR3 totals 13 residues. The V end was cut by 6 bases, the J end by 2 bases, with 11 bases between.

The DNA of the CDR3 is TGTGCCACCAGCAGAGAGTTGGCGGGAGACCTCACAGATACGCAGTATTTT. It codes for CATSRELAGDLTDTQYF. The chain links TRBV15 to TRBJ2-3; 7 positions match TRBD2. Unmatched junction bases numbered 8, after V lost 0 bases and J lost 2 bases. The germline gives CDR1 LNHNV, CDR2 YYDKDF (reference sequence). This CDR3 has 17 residues.

The chain combines TRBV7-8 with TRBJ1-2; 8 nucleotides agree with TRBD1. CDR3 length: 15 amino acids. CDR1 is SGHVS and CDR2 is FQNEAQ in the germline V gene. V lost 2 bases and J lost 8; bases outside the gene matches: 10. In nucleotides, the CDR3 is TGTGCCAGCAGCTTAAGGGTCAGGGGGCACGAGGGCTACACCTTC. Protein sequence: CASSLRVRGHEGYTF.

This clone was counted a single time. Other DNA variants within this sample encode the same CDR3. The chain employs TRBV28 and TRBJ2-2; possible D gene TRBD2, 5 bases. Trimming removed 3 bases at V and 1 base at J, with 6 bases between. The CDR3 contains 14 residues. Germline CDR1 MDHEN, CDR2 SYDVKM. The CDR3 bases are TGTGCCAGCAGTTTCGGGGAGAACACCGGGGAGCTGTTTTTT. Encoded protein: CASSFGENTGELFF.

The genes are TRBV28 and TRBJ2-5; 7 bases map to TRBD2. Germline CDR1 MDHEN, CDR2 SYDVKM. This CDR3 spans 13 amino acids. Trimming removed 2 bases from V and 12 bases from J; junction bases left unmatched: 9. This CDR3 is CASSLVEKGGKYF. The CDR3 coding sequence is TGTGCCAGCAGTTTAGTAGAAAAGGGAGGGAAGTACTTC.

This chain joins TRBV10-3 and TRBJ2-5; 7 nucleotides line up with TRBD1. In germline, CDR1 is ENHRY, CDR2 SYGVKD. The V gene end was trimmed by 6 bases and the J gene end by 4 bases; junction bases not matched to a gene: 8. The CDR3 is 14 residues long. DNA of the CDR3: TGTGCCATCAGAGCTGCAGGGGGTCGAGAGACCCAGTACTTC. It is translated as CAIRAAGGRETQYF.

The DNA of the CDR3 is TGCGCCAGCAGGGGGGAAGCGGGAGAGACCCAGTACTTC. Encoded protein: CASRGEAGETQYF. The rearrangement joins TRBV10-2 to TRBJ2-5, with a weak D call TRBD2 (6 bases). With 6 bases removed from V and 4 bases from J, the gap between germline ends came to 12 bases. The CDR3 covers 13 residues. Germline loops: CDR1 WSHSY, CDR2 SAAADI.

The V gene is TRBV10-1, the J gene TRBJ2-1; no reliable D call. In germline, CDR1 is WNHNN, CDR2 SYGVQD (reference sequence). Trimming cost V 2 bases and J 1 base, with 9 bases left between them. The CDR3 covers 15 residues. CDR3: CASSERQNSYNEQFF. The CDR3 DNA sequence: TGCGCCAGCAGTGAGAGGCAGAATTCCTACAATGAGCAGTTCTTC.